The entry below describes one T cell receptor (beta chain). Antigen unknown. This sample stems from a study of lymphopenia after photon versus proton radiotherapy. Points from the study as a whole: Proton therapy kept repertoires fairly stable, unlike photons, which gained effector/memory cells.

V lost 5 bases and J lost 5; bases outside the gene matches: 4. From germline, CDR1 is MGHDK and CDR2 SYGVNS. There are 13 residues in the CDR3. Libraries were prepared by immunoSEQ multiplex PCR; TCRdb keeps only in-frame clonotypes and omits some of them. The repertoire holds about 70,000 clones, around 86% seen once, with roughly 10% in the top ten. Sequencing used peripheral blood, obtained from a patient treated with proton-based radiotherapy. This receptor was obtained from a man aged 80 or over with esophageal cancer. The genes are TRBV25-1 and TRBJ2-3, with TRBD2 identical over 7 bases. For the CDR3, the DNA is TGTGCCAGCAGTCGCCGGGGGGTAGATACGCAGTATTTT. It codes for CASSRRGVDTQYF.